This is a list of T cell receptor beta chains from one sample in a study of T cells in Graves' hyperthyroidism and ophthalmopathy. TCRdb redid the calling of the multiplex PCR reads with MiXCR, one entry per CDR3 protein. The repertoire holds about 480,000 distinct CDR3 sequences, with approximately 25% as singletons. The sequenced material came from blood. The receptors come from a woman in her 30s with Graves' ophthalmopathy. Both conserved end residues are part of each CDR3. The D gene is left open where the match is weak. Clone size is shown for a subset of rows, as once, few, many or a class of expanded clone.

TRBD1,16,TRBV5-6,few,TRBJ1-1,TGTGCCAGCAGTTCTACTTCCGGACAGGTTGGCACTGAAGCTTTCTTT,CASSSTSGQVGTEAFF
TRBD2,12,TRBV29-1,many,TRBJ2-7,TGCAGCGTTGAAGGGCTAGCGGACGAGCAGTACTTC,CSVEGLADEQYF
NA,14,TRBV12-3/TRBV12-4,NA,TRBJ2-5,TGTGCCAGCACTGCGGCGGGGGACAGAGAGACCCAGTACTTC,CASTAAGDRETQYF
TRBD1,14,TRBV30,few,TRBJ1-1,TGTGCCTGGAGTAGGGGGCGCCGGGACACTGAAGCTTTCTTT,CAWSRGRRDTEAFF
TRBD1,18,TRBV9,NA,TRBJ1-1,TGTGCCAGCAGCGTAGAATCGCCGGACAGGTTCATGAACACTGAAGCTTTCTTT,CASSVESPDRFMNTEAFF
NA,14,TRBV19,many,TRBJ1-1,TGTGCCAGTACCTTCGGGGTAGAGAACACTGAAGCTTTCTTT,CASTFGVENTEAFF
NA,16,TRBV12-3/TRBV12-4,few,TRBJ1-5,TGTGCCAGCAGTTTAGAAGGGATAGGTCCTAATCAGCCCCAGCATTTT,CASSLEGIGPNQPQHF
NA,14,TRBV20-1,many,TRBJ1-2,TGCAGTGCTAGAGATCGGGAACAGGGTTACGGCTACACCTTC,CSARDREQGYGYTF
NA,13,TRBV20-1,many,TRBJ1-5,TGCAGTGTTACACAGGGAAGGAGTCAGCCCCAGCATTTT,CSVTQGRSQPQHF
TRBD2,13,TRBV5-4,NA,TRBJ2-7,TGTGCCAGCAGGACTAGCGATTCATCAGAGCAGTACTTC,CASRTSDSSEQYF